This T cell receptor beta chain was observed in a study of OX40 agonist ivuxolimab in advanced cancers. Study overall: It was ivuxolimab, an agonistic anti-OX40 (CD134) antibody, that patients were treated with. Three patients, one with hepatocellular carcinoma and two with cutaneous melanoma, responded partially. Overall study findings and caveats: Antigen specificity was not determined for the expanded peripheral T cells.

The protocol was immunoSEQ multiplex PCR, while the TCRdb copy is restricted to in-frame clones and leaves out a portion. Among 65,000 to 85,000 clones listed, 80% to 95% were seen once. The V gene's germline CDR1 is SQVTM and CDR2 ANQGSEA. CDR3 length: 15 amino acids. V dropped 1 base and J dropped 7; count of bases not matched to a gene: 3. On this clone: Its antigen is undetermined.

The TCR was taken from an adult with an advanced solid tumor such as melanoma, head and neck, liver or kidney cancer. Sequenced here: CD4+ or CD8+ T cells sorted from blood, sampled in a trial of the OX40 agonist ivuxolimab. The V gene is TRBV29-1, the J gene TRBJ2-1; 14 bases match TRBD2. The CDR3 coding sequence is TGCAGCGTTGAAGTCGGGACTAGCGGGAGTAATGAGCAGTTCTTC. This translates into CSVEVGTSGSNEQFF.